Presented here are 12 T cell receptor beta chains from one specimen sequenced in a study of tumor-infiltrating lymphocytes in primary liver carcinoma. Researchers generated TCR beta cDNA from approximately 520 ng of total RNA, relying on a constant-region primer. A slightly modified ARM-PCR protocol with three nested multiplex PCR rounds produced these TCR beta libraries. The two initial PCR rounds, nine to eleven cycles each, used TRBV1-TRBV30 forward and C-beta reverse primers. TCRdb ran MiXCR on the multiplex PCR reads and lists one entry per CDR3 protein. The sample shows some 21,000 distinct CDR3 sequences, about 79% of them seen only once. From unsorted bulk tissue weighing roughly 17-31 mg, DNA and RNA were co-extracted. The sample consisted of liver tumor tissue from sampling region 1. Subset of the sample: tumor region T1, superior pole. The receptor source for this set is a woman aged 25 to 39 with primary liver carcinoma and hepatitis B virus infection.

Turning to this clonotype: The junction departs from germline at one end; a sequencing error may be responsible. Written as DNA, the CDR3 is TGCGCCAGCAGCCACGGTGCGGGAAGCTCCTGCAATGAGCAGTTCTTC. Protein product: CASSHGAGSSCNEQFF. The chain is built from TRBV4-3 and TRBJ2-1; TRBD2 might be the D (6 bases). Germline CDR1 LGHNA, CDR2 YSLEER. The CDR3 has 16 residues.

The V call is TRBV11-2, the J call TRBJ2-7, with 15 positions matching TRBD2. Germline CDR1 is SGHAT and CDR2 is FQNNGV. The V and J ends lost 5 bases and 4 bases, in that order; junction bases with no gene match: 12. This CDR3 is 18 amino acids long. The CDR3 bases are TGTGCCAGCAGCATACCCGTTGGACTAGCGGGAGGGGGGTACGAGCAGTACTTC. It yields the protein CASSIPVGLAGGGYEQYF. The full variable domain, its missing parts supplied by reference TRBV11-2 and TRBJ2-7, is EAGVAQSPRYKIIEKRQSVAFWCNPISGHATLYWYQQILGQGPKLLIQFQNNGVVDDSQLPKDRFSAERLKGVDSTLKIQPAKLEDSAVYLCASSIPVGLAGGGYEQYFGPGTRLTVT.

Here the CDR3 reads CVCRGTRGDNEQFF. CDR3 in DNA: TGTGTCTGCAGGGGGACTAGAGGCGACAATGAGCAGTTCTTC. This chain connects TRBV28 to TRBJ2-1; weak D call: TRBD2 (8 bases). The CDR3 has 14 amino acids. Germline CDR1 and CDR2: MDHEN and SYDVKM.

This clonotype was found many times. A much larger clone is a single base away; this may be a read error. The rearrangement uses TRBV30 and TRBJ2-7, with D maybe TRBD1 (6 bases). Germline V lookup: CDR1 GTSNPN, CDR2 SVGIG (reference sequence). CDR3 size: 12 residues. CDR3 in amino acids: CAWSGTAYAQYF. Written as DNA, the CDR3 is TGTGCCTGGAGTGGGACAGCGTACGCGCAGTACTTC.

Note on this clonotype: The CDR3 carries no conserved terminal phenylalanine or tryptophan, so it likely arises from a read error. DNA of the CDR3: TGCAGCGTTGAATCCTCCCGGTTAGGGGTCCAAGAGGCCCAGTACATC. Translation: CSVESSRLGVQEAQYI. The genes are TRBV29-1 and TRBJ2-5, with D possibly matching TRBD1 (5 bases). CDR3 length: 16 residues. The germline V gene has CDR1 SQVTM and CDR2 ANQGSEA.

About this clonotype: Since the CDR3 does not end with the conserved phenylalanine or tryptophan, this likely comes from a read error. This chain links TRBV5-6 with TRBJ1-5; 9 positions match TRBD1. The CDR3 contains 14 residues. Germline values: CDR1 SGHDT, CDR2 YYEEEE. CDR3 loop: CTSSTGGSNQPQHI. For the CDR3, the DNA is TGTACCAGCAGCACAGGGGGCAGCAATCAACCCCAGCATATT.

The chain carries TRBV4-1 and TRBJ2-3; D is undetermined. The germline V and J ends were trimmed by 2 bases and 15 bases, with 33 bases remaining between them. This CDR3 is built from 18 residues. Per germline, CDR1 MGHRA and CDR2 YSYEKL. The CDR3 DNA follows: TGCGCCAGCAGCCAACTAGGCATGGTAGCTGATGACTCGGATACACATTATTTT. Its translation: CASSQLGMVADDSDTHYF.

Concerning this clonotype: The CDR3 carries no conserved terminal phenylalanine or tryptophan, so it likely arises from a read error. The limits of the CDR3 on the DNA are not certain, so only TCRdb's listed CDR3 is given. CDR3 in amino acids: CDSRQLNEQFL. The genes are TRBV11-2 and TRBJ2-1; the DNA was not compared with TRBD1, the D call given in the table. From its first to its last residue, the CDR3 has 11 amino acids. Germline V gene data show CDR1 as SGHAT and CDR2 as FQNNGV.

Concerning this clonotype: A read error may produce the germline difference seen at one junction end. This chain connects TRBV7-9 to TRBJ1-4, with 7 bases matching TRBD1. Looked up from germline, CDR1 is SEHNR and CDR2 is FQNEAQ (reference sequence). This CDR3 has 15 amino acids. CDR3 in amino acids: CASSLGGYRSEKLFF. As DNA, the CDR3 is TGTGCCAGCAGTTTAGGGGGCTATCGATCAGAAAAACTGTTTTTT.

The V gene is TRBV11-2, the J gene TRBJ2-3, with a tentative D call TRBD1 (5 bases). The tail of the sequence fits TRBJ1-5 better, so the J call may be wrong. This CDR3 region has 16 residues. CDR1 and CDR2 from the germline V gene are SGHAT and FQNNGV. CDR3 amino acids: CASGVGLAGIVGTQHF. In DNA, the CDR3 is TGTGCCAGCGGCGTGGGACTAGCGGGTATTGTTGGTACGCAGCATTTT.

The V gene is TRBV11-2, the J gene TRBJ1-2; D is unresolved. Germline V lookup: CDR1 SGHAT, CDR2 FQNNGV. The CDR3 sequence is 15 residues long. V lost 5 bases and J lost 4, with 17 bases in between. The CDR3 loop is CASSPLGVPGYGYTF. The CDR3 DNA is TGTGCCAGCAGCCCCCTGGGAGTCCCGGGCTATGGCTACACCTTC. The whole variable domain, filled in from reference TRBV11-2 and TRBJ1-2, reads EAGVAQSPRYKIIEKRQSVAFWCNPISGHATLYWYQQILGQGPKLLIQFQNNGVVDDSQLPKDRFSAERLKGVDSTLKIQPAKLEDSAVYLCASSPLGVPGYGYTFGSGTRLTVV.

Points on this clonotype: A read error may account for a junction end that differs from germline. The rearrangement joins TRBV11-3 to TRBJ1-6; D ambiguous. The germline V gene encodes CDR1 SGHNT and CDR2 YENEEA. The length of the CDR3 is 15 residues. CDR3 region: CASSIKWSYNSPLQF. As DNA, the CDR3 is TGTGCCAGCAGCATTAAGTGGAGTTATAATTCACCCCTCCAATTT.